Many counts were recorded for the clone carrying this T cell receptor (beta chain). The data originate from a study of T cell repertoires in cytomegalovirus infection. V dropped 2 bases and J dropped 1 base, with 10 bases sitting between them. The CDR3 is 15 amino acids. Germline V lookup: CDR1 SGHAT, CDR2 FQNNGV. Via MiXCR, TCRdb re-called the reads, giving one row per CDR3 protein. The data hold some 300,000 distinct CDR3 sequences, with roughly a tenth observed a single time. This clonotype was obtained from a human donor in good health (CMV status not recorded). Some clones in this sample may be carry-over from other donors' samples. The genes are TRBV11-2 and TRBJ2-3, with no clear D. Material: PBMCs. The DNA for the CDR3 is TGTGCCAGCAGCTTAACTATGTCCGGCACAGATACGCAGTATTTT. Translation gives CASSLTMSGTDTQYF.